The TCR beta chain under discussion was sequenced for a study of cytomegalovirus exposure and HLA in healthy donors. Findings and caveats of the study: Relative to equally common others, HLA-associated TCR beta chains showed greater clonal expansion in a later analysis.

PCR was performed using 60 Vbeta and 13 Jbeta primers. The repertoire was sequenced with immunoSEQ multiplex PCR; TCRdb's copy has only in-frame clones and lacks some. The sample lists fewer than 200,000 clones; roughly 74% were seen once. In the case of this clone: No antigen is known for it.

The clonotype comes from a woman aged 25-40 years in good health and CMV-seropositive. The sample was PBMCs.

CDR3 sequence: CASSYKSSYNSPLHF. CDR3 nucleotide sequence: TGTGCCAGCAGTTACAAGAGCTCCTATAATTCACCCCTCCACTTT. The chain employs TRBV6-8 and TRBJ1-6; D not certain. Germline CDR1 reads MNHGY; CDR2 reads SAAAGT. V shed 2 bases and J shed 0 bases, with 5 bases lying between them. The CDR3 contains 15 residues.